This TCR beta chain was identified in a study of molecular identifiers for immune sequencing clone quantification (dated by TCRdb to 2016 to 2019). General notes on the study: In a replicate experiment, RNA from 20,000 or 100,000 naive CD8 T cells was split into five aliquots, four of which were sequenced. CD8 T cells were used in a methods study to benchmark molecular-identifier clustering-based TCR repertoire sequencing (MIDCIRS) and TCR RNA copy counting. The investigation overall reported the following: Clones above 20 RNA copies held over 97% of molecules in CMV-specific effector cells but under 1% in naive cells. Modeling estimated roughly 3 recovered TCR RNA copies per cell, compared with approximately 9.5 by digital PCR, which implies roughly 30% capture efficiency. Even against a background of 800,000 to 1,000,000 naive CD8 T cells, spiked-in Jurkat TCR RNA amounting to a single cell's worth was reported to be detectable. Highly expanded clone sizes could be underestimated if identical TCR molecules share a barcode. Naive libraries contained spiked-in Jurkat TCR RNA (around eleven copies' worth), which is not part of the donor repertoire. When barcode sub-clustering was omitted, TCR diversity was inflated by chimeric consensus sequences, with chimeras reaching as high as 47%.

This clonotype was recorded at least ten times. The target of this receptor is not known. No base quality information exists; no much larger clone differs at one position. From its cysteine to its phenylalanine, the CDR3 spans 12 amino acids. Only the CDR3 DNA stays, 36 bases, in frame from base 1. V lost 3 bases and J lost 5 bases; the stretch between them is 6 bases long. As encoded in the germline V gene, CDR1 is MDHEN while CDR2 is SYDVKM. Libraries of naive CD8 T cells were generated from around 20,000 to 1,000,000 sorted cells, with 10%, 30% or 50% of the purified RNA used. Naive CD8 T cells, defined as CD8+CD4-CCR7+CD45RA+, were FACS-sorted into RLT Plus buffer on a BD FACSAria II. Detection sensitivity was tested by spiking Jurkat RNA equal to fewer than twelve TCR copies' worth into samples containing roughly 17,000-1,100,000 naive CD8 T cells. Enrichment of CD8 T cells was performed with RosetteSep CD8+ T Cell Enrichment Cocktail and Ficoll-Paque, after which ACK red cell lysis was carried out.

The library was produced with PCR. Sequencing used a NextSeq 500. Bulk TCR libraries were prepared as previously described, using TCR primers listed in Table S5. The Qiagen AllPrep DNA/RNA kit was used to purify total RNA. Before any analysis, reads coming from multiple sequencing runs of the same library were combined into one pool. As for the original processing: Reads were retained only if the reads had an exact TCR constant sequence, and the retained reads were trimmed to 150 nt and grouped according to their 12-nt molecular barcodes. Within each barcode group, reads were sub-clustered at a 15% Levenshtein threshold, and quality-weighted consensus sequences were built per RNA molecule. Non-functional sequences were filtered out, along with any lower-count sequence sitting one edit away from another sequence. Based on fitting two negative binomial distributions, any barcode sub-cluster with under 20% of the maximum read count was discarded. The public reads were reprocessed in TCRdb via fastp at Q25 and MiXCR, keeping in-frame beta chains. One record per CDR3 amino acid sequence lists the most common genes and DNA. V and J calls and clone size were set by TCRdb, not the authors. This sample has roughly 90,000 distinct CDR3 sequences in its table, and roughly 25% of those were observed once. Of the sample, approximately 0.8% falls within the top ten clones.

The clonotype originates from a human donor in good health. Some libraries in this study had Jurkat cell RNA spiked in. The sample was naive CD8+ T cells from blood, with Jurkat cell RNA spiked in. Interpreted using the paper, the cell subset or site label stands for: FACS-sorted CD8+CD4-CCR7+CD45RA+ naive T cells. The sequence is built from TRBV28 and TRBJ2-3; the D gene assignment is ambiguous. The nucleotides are TGTGCCAGCAGTTTCCCCGTAGATACGCAGTATTTT. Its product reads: CASSFPVDTQYF.